Reported below is one TCR beta chain. The antigen is undetermined. The data stem from a study of cytomegalovirus exposure and HLA in healthy donors. Study-wide results and caveats: Later analysis revealed greater clonal expansion in HLA-associated TCR beta chains than in equally common others.

This CDR3 has 16 amino acids. J was trimmed by 5 bases and V by 5 bases; bases with no gene match: 10. Germline-derived CDR1 and CDR2 are SEHNR and FQNEAQ (reference sequence). With 60 Vbeta and 13 Jbeta primers, the PCR was carried out. Clones were read by immunoSEQ multiplex PCR, and TCRdb kept only the in-frame ones, dropping some. The sample includes some 170,000 clones, around 75% of them seen just once. This sequence joins TRBV7-9 and TRBJ2-1; TRBD2 agrees at 9 bases. This clonotype was sampled from a man aged 18 to 30 in good health and CMV-seropositive. Sequencing input: PBMCs. CDR3 DNA sequence: TGTGCCAGCAGCCGAACGGCGGGAGGGCTTAACAATGAGCAGTTCTTC. Its translation: CASSRTAGGLNNEQFF.